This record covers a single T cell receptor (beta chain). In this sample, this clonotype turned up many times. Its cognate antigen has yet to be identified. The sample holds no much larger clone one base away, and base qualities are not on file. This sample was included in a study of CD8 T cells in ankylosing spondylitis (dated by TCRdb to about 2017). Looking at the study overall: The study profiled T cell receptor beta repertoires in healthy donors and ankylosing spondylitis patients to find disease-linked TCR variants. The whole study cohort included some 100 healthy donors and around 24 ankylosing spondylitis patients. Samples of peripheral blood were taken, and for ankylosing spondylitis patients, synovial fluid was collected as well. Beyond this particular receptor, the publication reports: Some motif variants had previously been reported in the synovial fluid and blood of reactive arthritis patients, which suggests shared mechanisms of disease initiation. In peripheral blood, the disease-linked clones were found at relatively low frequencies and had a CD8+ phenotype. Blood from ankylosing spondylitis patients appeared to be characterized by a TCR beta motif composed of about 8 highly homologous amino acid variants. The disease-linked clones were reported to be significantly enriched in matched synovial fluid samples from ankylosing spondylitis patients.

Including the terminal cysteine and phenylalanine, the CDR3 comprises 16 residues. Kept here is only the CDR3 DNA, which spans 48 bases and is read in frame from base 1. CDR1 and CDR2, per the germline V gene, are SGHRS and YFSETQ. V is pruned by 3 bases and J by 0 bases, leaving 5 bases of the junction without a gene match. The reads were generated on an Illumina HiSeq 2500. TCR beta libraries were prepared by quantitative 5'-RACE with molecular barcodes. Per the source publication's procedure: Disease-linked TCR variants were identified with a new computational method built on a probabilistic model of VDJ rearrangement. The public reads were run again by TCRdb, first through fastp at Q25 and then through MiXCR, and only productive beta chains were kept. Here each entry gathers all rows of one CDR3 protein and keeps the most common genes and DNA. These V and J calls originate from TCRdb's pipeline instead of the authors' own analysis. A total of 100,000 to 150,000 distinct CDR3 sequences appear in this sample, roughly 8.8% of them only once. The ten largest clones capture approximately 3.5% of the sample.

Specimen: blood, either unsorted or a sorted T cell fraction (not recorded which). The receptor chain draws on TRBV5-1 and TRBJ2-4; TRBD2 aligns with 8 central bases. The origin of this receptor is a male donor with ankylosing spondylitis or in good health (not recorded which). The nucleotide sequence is TGCGCCAGCAGCTCCGGCGGGGGGAGAGCCAAAAACATTCAGTACTTC. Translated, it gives CASSSGGGRAKNIQYF.